By share, the clone carrying this T cell receptor beta chain ranks as medium-sized (0.01 to 0.1%). Its specificity is unknown. Rearranged V-D-J TRB sequences were amplified with a mixed TRB-A/B primer pool. TCRdb recomputed calls from the multiplex PCR reads with MiXCR, one row per CDR3 protein. The sample contains just under 5,000 distinct CDR3 sequences, 25% to 40% of which appear only once. This record comes from a study of T cell repertoires in aging, cancer and after chemotherapy. Study background: Pre- and post-chemotherapy samples were paired from chronic lymphocytic leukemia patients treated with fludarabine- or bendamustine-based regimens. General study findings and limits: Compared with age-matched healthy donors, untreated hematological or solid cancer patients showed higher blood TCR clonality. In each cancer cohort, median generation probability increased across chemotherapy, suggesting thymic output rebounded. These repertoire data do not allow conclusions about immunological memory after chemotherapy.

V gave up 2 bases and J gave up 2 bases; unmatched junction bases: 5. CDR3 length: 15 residues. CDR1 is MNHEY and CDR2 is SVGAGI in the germline V gene. TCR beta rearrangements were amplified from peripheral blood genomic DNA. Sequencing used blood. The chain joins TRBV6-5 to TRBJ1-2; TRBD1 aligns across 7 bases. This TCR was sampled from a human donor with a blood cancer. CDR3 bases: TGTGCCAGCAGTTACGACTTGACAGGGAACTATGGCTACACCTTC. Amino acids: CASSYDLTGNYGYTF.